Each of the 21 T cell receptor beta chains below was sequenced from the same sample in a study of blood T cell repertoires in COVID-19. Method: immunoSEQ multiplex PCR; TCRdb's copy keeps in-frame clones and lacks some. Among some 190,000 clones listed, around 84% were seen once. Sequencing was carried out using peripheral blood. Source of these receptors: a woman over 75 with acute or convalescent COVID-19.

The V and J genes are TRBV27 and TRBJ2-1, with TRBD2 identical over 14 bases. This CDR3 has 17 residues. The junction had 7 bases not matched to a gene; V was cut back by 6 bases and J by 3 bases. The V gene's germline CDR1 is MNHEY and CDR2 SMNVEV (reference sequence). This chain's CDR3 is CASRGLGLAGVYNEQFF. DNA of the CDR3: TGTGCCAGCAGGGGCCTGGGACTAGCGGGGGTCTACAATGAGCAGTTCTTC.

The V and J genes are TRBV29-1 and TRBJ2-5; no definite D call. The V gene lost 7 bases and the J gene lost 1 base, with 4 bases spanning the gap. This CDR3 has 10 residues. Per the germline V gene, CDR1 is SQVTM and CDR2 is ANQGSEA. For the CDR3, the DNA is TGCAGCGCCCTCCAAGAGACCCAGTACTTC. Translated, it gives CSALQETQYF. The full variable domain, in which reference TRBV29-1 and TRBJ2-5 provide the parts outside the CDR3, is SAVISQKPSRDICQRGTSLTIQCQVDSQVTMMFWYRQQPGQSLTLIATANQGSEATYESGFVIDKFPISRPNLTFSTLTVSNMSPEDSSIYLCSALQETQYFGPGTRLLVL.

The chain links TRBV6-1 to TRBJ2-1; 8 nucleotides line up with TRBD2. Losses at the gene ends were 1 base for V and 4 bases for J; bases not matched to a gene: 12. CDR3 length: 18 residues. Germline CDR1 reads MNHNS; CDR2 reads SASEGT. CDR3 sequence: CASSEVSLAGGSYNEQFF. In nucleotides, the CDR3 is TGTGCCAGCAGTGAAGTATCCTTGGCGGGGGGATCTTACAATGAGCAGTTCTTC.

The chain has TRBV4-3 and TRBJ1-5; no definite D call. V shed 1 base and J shed 11 bases, with 15 bases lying between them. The length of the CDR3 is 14 residues. Germline V gene sequence: CDR1 LGHNA, CDR2 YSLEER. CDR3 sequence reads: CASSQGREPGAQHF. In nucleotides, the CDR3 is TGCGCCAGCAGCCAAGGCCGGGAGCCCGGGGCCCAGCATTTT.

This chain uses TRBV18 with TRBJ1-2; 10 nucleotides line up with TRBD1. This CDR3 spans 17 amino acids. Per germline, CDR1 KGHSH and CDR2 LQKENI. The V gene end was trimmed by 5 bases and the J gene end by 8 bases; junction bases not matched to a gene: 17. The CDR3 nucleotides are TGTGCCAGCTCAGTATCCGGGACAGGGGATTTCGCGCTCGGCTACACCTTC. It encodes CASSVSGTGDFALGYTF.

The V gene is TRBV28, the J gene TRBJ1-4; D is unresolved. Germline-derived CDR1 and CDR2 are MDHEN and SYDVKM. The V end was cut by 2 bases, the J end by 4 bases, with 14 bases between. CDR3 length: 16 residues. The CDR3, as DNA: TGTGCCAGCAGTTTACTTGGCGCGGGGAATAATGAAAAACTGTTTTTT. This codes for CASSLLGAGNNEKLFF.

About this clone itself: Distinct nucleotide sequences in the sample also encode this CDR3. This chain uses TRBV18 with TRBJ1-4, with 7 bases matching TRBD1. V lost 0 bases and J lost 4; bases outside the gene matches: 2. This CDR3 contains 15 residues. The germline CDR1 and CDR2 sequences are KGHSH and LQKENI. The CDR3 DNA follows: TGTGCCAGCTCACCACCGGGACAGCGTAATGAAAAACTGTTTTTT. Protein product: CASSPPGQRNEKLFF. Filled out from reference TRBV18 and TRBJ1-4, the complete variable domain reads NAGVMQNPRHLVRRRGQEARLRCSPMKGHSHVYWYRQLPEEGLKFMVYLQKENIIDESGMPKERFSAEFPKEGPSILRIQQVVRGDSAAYFCASSPPGQRNEKLFFGSGTQLSVL.

The CDR3 sequence: CASSRPGQSTDTQYF. The DNA of the CDR3 is TGTGCCAGCAGCCGACCGGGACAGAGCACAGATACGCAGTATTTT. The rearrangement uses TRBV7-9 and TRBJ2-3, with 7 positions matching TRBD1. This CDR3 is 15 amino acids long. Germline CDR1 reads SEHNR; CDR2 reads FQNEAQ (reference sequence). The J segment lost 0 bases and the V segment lost 5 bases, leaving 5 bases of the junction unmatched. The entire variable domain, with the rest obtained from reference TRBV7-9 and TRBJ2-3, is as follows: DTGVSQNPRHKITKRGQNVTFRCDPISEHNRLYWYRQTLGQGPEFLTYFQNEAQLEKSRLLSDRFSAERPKGSFSTLEIQRTEQGDSAMYLCASSRPGQSTDTQYFGPGTRLTVL.

This clone was recorded once. V is TRBV7-9 and J is TRBJ1-3; 9 nucleotides align to TRBD1. The germline V gene has CDR1 SEHNR and CDR2 FQNEAQ (reference sequence). The CDR3 contains 17 residues. Trimming took 5 bases from V and 4 from J; bases not matched to a gene: 12. The CDR3 DNA is TGTGCCAGCAGCCGAGGGGGACAGGGTCTCTTCGGAAACACCATATATTTT. This codes for CASSRGGQGLFGNTIYF.

V and J are TRBV28 and TRBJ2-7; D might be TRBD1 (6 bases). CDR3 size: 15 residues. CDR1 is MDHEN, CDR2 SYDVKM, per germline. V was trimmed by 6 bases and J by 0 bases, leaving 15 bases between them. CDR3 nucleotides: TGTGCCAGCAGGGAATTAGGGGGTGGCTCCTACGAGCAGTACTTC. Amino acid sequence: CASRELGGGSYEQYF.

The genes are TRBV6-6 and TRBJ1-5; D is undetermined. Between the trimmed V and J ends, which lost 10 bases and 2 bases, there was a span of 12 bases. Germline V CDR1 and CDR2: MNHNY, SVGAGI (reference sequence). The CDR3 has 13 amino acids. The DNA of the CDR3 is TGTGCCACTACGATAACCGGCAATCAGCCCCAGCATTTT. This gives the protein CATTITGNQPQHF.

The CDR3 nucleotides are TGTGCCAGCAGCTTAAGACAGGCCCGCCATAGCAATCAGCCCCAGCATTTT. Its protein product is CASSLRQARHSNQPQHF. The V gene is TRBV5-4, the J gene TRBJ1-5; a possible D gene is TRBD1 (6 bases). The V gene lost 2 bases and the J gene lost 0 bases, with 15 bases spanning the gap. The CDR3 has 17 amino acids. Germline V gives CDR1 SGHNT, CDR2 YYREEE (reference sequence).

J is TRBJ1-2 and V is TRBV7-8; TRBD1 matches at 8 bases. The CDR3 is 14 amino acids. Germline lookup yields CDR1 SGHVS and CDR2 FQNEAQ. Trimming cost V 5 bases and J 7 bases; bases outside gene matches: 9. This chain's CDR3 is CASSLLQGAGGYTF. In DNA form, the CDR3 reads TGTGCCAGCAGCCTACTTCAGGGGGCTGGTGGCTACACCTTC.

The rearrangement uses TRBV28 and TRBJ2-3; D is perhaps TRBD2 (6 bases). The CDR3 spans 18 residues. Trimming stripped 2 bases from V and 0 bases from J, with 18 bases between. Germline V gene sequence: CDR1 MDHEN, CDR2 SYDVKM. The CDR3 region has the DNA TGTGCCAGCAGTTTAGTTCCGCGAGGGCTAGCGAGCACAGATACGCAGTATTTT. Protein product: CASSLVPRGLASTDTQYF.

The chain joins TRBV11-2 to TRBJ2-7; D not certain. The CDR3 has 15 amino acids. Trimming shortened V by 1 base and J by 1 base, and 11 bases separated the two germline ends. CDR1 is SGHAT, CDR2 FQNNGV, per germline. The CDR3: CASSLGSGRSYEQYF. The CDR3 DNA reads as TGTGCCAGCAGCTTAGGCAGTGGCCGATCCTACGAGCAGTACTTC.

The genes are TRBV5-4 and TRBJ1-4; 8 positions match TRBD1. This CDR3 region has 15 residues. Germline V gives CDR1 SGHNT, CDR2 YYREEE (reference sequence). Trimming at V came to 1 base and at J to 7 bases, leaving 6 bases not matched to a gene. The CDR3 nucleotides are TGTGCCAGCAGCTTGACGACAGGGGCAAGTGAAAAACTGTTTTTT. Protein product: CASSLTTGASEKLFF.

A single count supports this clone. This rearrangement joins TRBV5-1 to TRBJ2-3; D is undetermined. This CDR3 contains 14 residues. From germline, CDR1 is SGHRS and CDR2 YFSETQ. V was cut by 1 base and J by 0 bases, with 6 bases left in between. CDR3 region: CASSLFRSTDTQYF. CDR3 nucleotide sequence: TGCGCCAGCAGCTTGTTTCGTAGCACAGATACGCAGTATTTT.

The table lists this clone with a count of one. A read error may produce the germline difference seen at one junction end. This sequence joins TRBV28 and TRBJ1-6, with 10 bases fitting TRBD1. The CDR3 sequence is 19 residues long. Germline V gives CDR1 MDHEN, CDR2 SYDVKM. The CDR3 region is CASRLSLISRDRGYSPLHF. The CDR3, as DNA: TGTGCCAGCAGATTATCTCTTATCTCCCGGGACAGGGGATATTCACCCCTCCACTTT.

J is TRBJ1-1 and V is TRBV6-5; 8 bases match TRBD1. J gave up 5 bases and V 5 bases, and 10 bases lay outside the gene matches. The germline V gene has CDR1 MNHEY and CDR2 SVGAGI. The CDR3 is made up of 15 amino acids. Here the CDR3 DNA reads TGTGCCAGCAGTCCCCAAGGACAGGGAGCGACTGAAGCTTTCTTT. Translating it yields CASSPQGQGATEAFF.

The rearrangement joins TRBV6-5 to TRBJ1-6; 10 positions agree with TRBD1. The CDR3 contains 15 residues. The germline gives CDR1 MNHEY, CDR2 SVGAGI. The junction had 1 base not matched to a gene; V was cut back by 2 bases and J by 6 bases. CDR3 in amino acids: CASSYGTGVNSPLHF. The CDR3 nucleotides are TGTGCCAGCAGTTACGGGACAGGGGTTAATTCACCCCTCCACTTT.

This CDR3 reads CASRPGGSTEAFF. DNA of the CDR3: TGTGCCAGCAGACCGGGAGGGAGCACTGAAGCTTTCTTT. The rearrangement joins TRBV6-5 to TRBJ1-1, with D uncertain. The length of the CDR3 is 13 residues. V was trimmed by 6 bases and J by 4 bases, leaving 12 bases between them. Germline V gene data show CDR1 as MNHEY and CDR2 as SVGAGI.